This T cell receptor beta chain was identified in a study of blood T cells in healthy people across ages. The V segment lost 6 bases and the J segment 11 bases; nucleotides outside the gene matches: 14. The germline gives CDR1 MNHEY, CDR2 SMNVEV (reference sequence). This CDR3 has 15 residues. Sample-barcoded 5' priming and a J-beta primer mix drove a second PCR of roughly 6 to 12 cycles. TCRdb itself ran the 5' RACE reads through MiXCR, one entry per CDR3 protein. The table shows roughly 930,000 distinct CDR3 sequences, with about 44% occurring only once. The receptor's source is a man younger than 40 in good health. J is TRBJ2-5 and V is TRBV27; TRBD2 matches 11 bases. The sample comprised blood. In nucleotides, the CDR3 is TGTGCCAGCAGAGAAATAGCGGGGGGGGTCCTGGAGCAGTACTTC. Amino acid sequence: CASREIAGGVLEQYF.